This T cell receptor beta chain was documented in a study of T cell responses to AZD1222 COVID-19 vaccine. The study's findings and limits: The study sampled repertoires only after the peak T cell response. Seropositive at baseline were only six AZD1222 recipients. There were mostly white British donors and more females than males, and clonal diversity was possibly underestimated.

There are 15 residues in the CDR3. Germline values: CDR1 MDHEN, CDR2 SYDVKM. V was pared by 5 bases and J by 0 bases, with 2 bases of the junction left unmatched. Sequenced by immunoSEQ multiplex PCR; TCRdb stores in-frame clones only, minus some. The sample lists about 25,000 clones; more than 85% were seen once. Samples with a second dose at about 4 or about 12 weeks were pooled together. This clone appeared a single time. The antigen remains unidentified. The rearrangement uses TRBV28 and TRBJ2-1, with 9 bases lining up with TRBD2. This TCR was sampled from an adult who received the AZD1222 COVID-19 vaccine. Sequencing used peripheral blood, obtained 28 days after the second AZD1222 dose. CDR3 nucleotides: TGTGCCAGCAGTCAAGCGGGGGGCTCCTACAATGAGCAGTTCTTC. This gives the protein CASSQAGGSYNEQFF. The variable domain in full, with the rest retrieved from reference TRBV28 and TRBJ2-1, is DVKVTQSSRYLVKRTGEKVFLECVQDMDHENMFWYRQDPGLGLRLIYFSYDVKMKEKGDIPEGYSVSREKKERFSLILESASTNQTSMYLCASSQAGGSYNEQFFGPGTRLTVL.